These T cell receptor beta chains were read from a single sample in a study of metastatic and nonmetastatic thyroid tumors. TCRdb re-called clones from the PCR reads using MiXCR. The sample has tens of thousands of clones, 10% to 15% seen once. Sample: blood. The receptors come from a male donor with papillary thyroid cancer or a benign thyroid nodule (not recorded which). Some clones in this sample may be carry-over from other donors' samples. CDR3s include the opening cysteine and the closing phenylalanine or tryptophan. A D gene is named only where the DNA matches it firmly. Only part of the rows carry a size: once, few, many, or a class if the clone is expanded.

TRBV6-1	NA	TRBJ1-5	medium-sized	TGTGCCAGCAGAACCGGGGCCCAGCCCCAGCATTTT	CASRTGAQPQHF
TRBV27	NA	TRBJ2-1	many	TGTGCCAGCAGAGCTAGAACCCTTTTCTACAATGAGCAGTTCTTC	CASRARTLFYNEQFF
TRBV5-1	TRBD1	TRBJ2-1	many	TGCGCCAGCAGCTTTCTAGGGCCGGGACAGGGGATCGATGAGCAGTTCTTC	CASSFLGPGQGIDEQFF
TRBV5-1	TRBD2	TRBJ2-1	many	TGCGCCAGCAGCTCCACTAGCGGGGGCACCAATGAGCAGTTCTTC	CASSSTSGGTNEQFF
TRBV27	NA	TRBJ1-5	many	TGTGCCAGCAGGTCGGGGCGGTACAATCAGCCCCAGCATTTT	CASRSGRYNQPQHF
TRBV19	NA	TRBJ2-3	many	TGTGCCAGTGGGGTTCTTAGCGGCCTTAACACAGATACGCAGTATTTT	CASGVLSGLNTDTQYF
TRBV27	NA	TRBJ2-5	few	TGTGCCAGCAGCTCGGATCTCCGAGAGACCCAGTACTTC	CASSSDLRETQYF
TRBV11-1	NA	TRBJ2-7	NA	TGTGGCAGCAGCTTAGGTATTGGAGGAAACAATTACGAGCAGTACTTC	CGSSLGIGGNNYEQYF
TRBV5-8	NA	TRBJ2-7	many	TGTGCCAGCAGCTTGTTACGGCGGACCTACGAGCAGTACTTC	CASSLLRRTYEQYF
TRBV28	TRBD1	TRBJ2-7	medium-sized	TGTGCCAGCAGGACCGGGACAGGGGGCCACTACGAGCAGTACTTC	CASRTGTGGHYEQYF
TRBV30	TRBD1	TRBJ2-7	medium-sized	TGTGCCTGGAGTGTACAGACAGGGAGCAACGAGCAGTACTTC	CAWSVQTGSNEQYF
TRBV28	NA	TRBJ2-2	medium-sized	TGTGCCAGCAGGAGGGCAACCGGGGAGCTGTTTTTT	CASRRATGELFF
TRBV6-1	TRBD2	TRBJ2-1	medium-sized	TGTGCCAGCAGTGTCGAAACTAGCGGGGGGTACAATGAGCAGTTCTTC	CASSVETSGGYNEQFF
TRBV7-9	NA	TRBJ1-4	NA	TGTGCCAGCAGGTCACAGGGAGGAGAGTACGAAAAACTGTTTTTT	CASRSQGGEYEKLFF
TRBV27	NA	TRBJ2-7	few	TGTGCCAGCAGTTTAGCCAGGGTCTCCTACGAGCAGTACTTC	CASSLARVSYEQYF
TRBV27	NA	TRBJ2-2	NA	TGTGCCAGCAGTCCTCTAGCGACCGGGGAGCTGTTTTTT	CASSPLATGELFF
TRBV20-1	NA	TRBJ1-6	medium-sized	TGCAGTGCTAGTTACAGGGAGAGTTCACCCCTCCACTTT	CSASYRESSPLHF
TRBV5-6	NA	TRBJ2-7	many	TGTGCCAGCAGCTCCTTTGGCAGCTCCTACGAGCAGTACTTC	CASSSFGSSYEQYF